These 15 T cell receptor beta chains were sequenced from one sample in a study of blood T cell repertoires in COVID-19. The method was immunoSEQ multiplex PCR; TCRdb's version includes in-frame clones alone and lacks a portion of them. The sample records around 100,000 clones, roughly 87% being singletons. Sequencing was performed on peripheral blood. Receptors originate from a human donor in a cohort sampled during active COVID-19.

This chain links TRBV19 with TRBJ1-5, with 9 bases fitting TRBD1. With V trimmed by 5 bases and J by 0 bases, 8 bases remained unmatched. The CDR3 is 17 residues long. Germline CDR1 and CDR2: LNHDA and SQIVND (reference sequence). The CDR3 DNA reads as TGTGCCAGTAGTTCCTCAGGACAGGGGCGTAGCAATCAGCCCCAGCATTTT. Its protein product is CASSSSGQGRSNQPQHF. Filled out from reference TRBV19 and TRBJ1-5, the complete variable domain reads DGGITQSPKYLFRKEGQNVTLSCEQNLNHDAMYWYRQDPGQGLRLIYYSQIVNDFQKGDIAEGYSVSREKKESFPLTVTSAQKNPTAFYLCASSSSGQGRSNQPQHFGDGTRLSIL.

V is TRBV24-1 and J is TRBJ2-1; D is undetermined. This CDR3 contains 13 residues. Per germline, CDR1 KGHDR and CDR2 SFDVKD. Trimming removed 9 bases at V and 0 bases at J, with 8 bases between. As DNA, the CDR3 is TGTGCCACCGAAACTTCCTCCTACAATGAGCAGTTCTTC. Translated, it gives CATETSSYNEQFF.

CDR3 residues: CATSLWGQYSVEQYF. Written as DNA, the CDR3 is TGTGCCACCTCACTATGGGGACAGTATTCTGTCGAGCAGTACTTC. The chain uses TRBV5-4 and TRBJ2-7; 7 bases match TRBD1. The CDR3 sequence is 15 residues long. The J segment lost 6 bases and the V segment lost 9 bases, leaving 18 bases of the junction unmatched. Germline assignment: CDR1 SGHNT and CDR2 YYREEE (reference sequence).

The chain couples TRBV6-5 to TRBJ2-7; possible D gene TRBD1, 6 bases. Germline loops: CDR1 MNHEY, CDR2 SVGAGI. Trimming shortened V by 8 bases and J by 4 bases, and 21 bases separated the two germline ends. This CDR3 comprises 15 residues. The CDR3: CASHTTGLLSYEQYF. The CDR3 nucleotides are TGTGCCAGCCACACGACAGGATTACTGTCATACGAGCAGTACTTC.

The CDR3: CASSTTGNNQPQHF. The CDR3 DNA sequence: TGTGCCAGTAGTACCACGGGGAACAATCAGCCCCAGCATTTT. This chain connects TRBV19 to TRBJ1-5, with D unresolved. The ends were cut back, 4 bases at V and 3 bases at J, with 10 bases in the middle. Germline V lookup: CDR1 LNHDA, CDR2 SQIVND (reference sequence). The CDR3 is 14 amino acids. The full variable domain, in which reference TRBV19 and TRBJ1-5 provide the parts outside the CDR3, is DGGITQSPKYLFRKEGQNVTLSCEQNLNHDAMYWYRQDPGQGLRLIYYSQIVNDFQKGDIAEGYSVSREKKESFPLTVTSAQKNPTAFYLCASSTTGNNQPQHFGDGTRLSIL.

CDR3: CASSLGGRGRQETQYF. DNA for the CDR3: TGTGCCAGCAGCTTGGGAGGTAGGGGAAGACAAGAGACCCAGTACTTC. This chain links TRBV7-8 with TRBJ2-5, with D possibly being TRBD2 (6 bases). The germline CDR1 and CDR2 sequences are SGHVS and FQNEAQ. Trimming cost V 3 bases and J 2 bases, with 16 bases left between them. The CDR3 consists of 16 residues. Filled out from reference TRBV7-8 and TRBJ2-5, the complete variable domain reads GAGVSQSPRYKVAKRGQDVALRCDPISGHVSLFWYQQALGQGPEFLTYFQNEAQLDKSGLPSDRFFAERPEGSVSTLKIQRTQQEDSAVYLCASSLGGRGRQETQYFGPGTRLLVL.

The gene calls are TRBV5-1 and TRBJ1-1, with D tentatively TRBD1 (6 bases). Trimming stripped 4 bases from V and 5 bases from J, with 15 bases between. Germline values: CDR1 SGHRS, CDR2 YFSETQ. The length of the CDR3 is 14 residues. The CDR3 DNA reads TGCGCCAGCAGCACCGTCCCTGGACAGACTGAAGCTTTCTTT. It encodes CASSTVPGQTEAFF.

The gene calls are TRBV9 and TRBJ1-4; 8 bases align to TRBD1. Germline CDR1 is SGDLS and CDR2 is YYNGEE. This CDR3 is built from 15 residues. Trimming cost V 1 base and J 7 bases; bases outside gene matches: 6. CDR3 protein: CASSVQTGEGEKLFF. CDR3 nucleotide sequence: TGTGCCAGCAGCGTACAGACAGGGGAAGGTGAAAAACTGTTTTTT.

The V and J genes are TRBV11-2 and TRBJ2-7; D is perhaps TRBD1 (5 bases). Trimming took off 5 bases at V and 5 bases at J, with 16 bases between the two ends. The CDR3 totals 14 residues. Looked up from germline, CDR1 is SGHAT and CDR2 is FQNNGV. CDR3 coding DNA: TGTGCCAGCAGCCGGCGGACACCTAAGGACGAGCAGTACTTC. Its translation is CASSRRTPKDEQYF.

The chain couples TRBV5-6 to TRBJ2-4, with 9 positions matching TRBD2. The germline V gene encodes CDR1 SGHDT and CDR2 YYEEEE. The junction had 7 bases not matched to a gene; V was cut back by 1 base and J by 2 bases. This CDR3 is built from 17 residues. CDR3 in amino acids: CASSLTTSGWTKNIQYF. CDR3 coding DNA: TGTGCCAGCAGCTTGACAACTAGCGGGTGGACCAAAAACATTCAGTACTTC.

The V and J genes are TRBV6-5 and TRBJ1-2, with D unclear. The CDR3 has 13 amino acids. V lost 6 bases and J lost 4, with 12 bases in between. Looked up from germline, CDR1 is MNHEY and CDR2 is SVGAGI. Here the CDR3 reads CASSVARVYGYTF. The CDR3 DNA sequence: TGTGCCAGCAGCGTAGCCCGGGTCTATGGCTACACCTTC.

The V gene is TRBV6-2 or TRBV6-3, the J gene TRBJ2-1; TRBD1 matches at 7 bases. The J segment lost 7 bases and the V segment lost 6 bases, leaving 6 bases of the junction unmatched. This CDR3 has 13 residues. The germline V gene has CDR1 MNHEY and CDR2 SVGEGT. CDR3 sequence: CASSWTGPNEQFF. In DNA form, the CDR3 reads TGTGCCAGCAGCTGGACAGGTCCAAATGAGCAGTTCTTC.

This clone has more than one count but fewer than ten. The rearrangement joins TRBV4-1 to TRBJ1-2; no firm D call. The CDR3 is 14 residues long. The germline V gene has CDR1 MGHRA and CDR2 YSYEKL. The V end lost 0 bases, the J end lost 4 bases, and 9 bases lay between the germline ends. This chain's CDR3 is CASSQDLRPYGYTF. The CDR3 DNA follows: TGCGCCAGCAGCCAAGACCTGCGGCCCTATGGCTACACCTTC.

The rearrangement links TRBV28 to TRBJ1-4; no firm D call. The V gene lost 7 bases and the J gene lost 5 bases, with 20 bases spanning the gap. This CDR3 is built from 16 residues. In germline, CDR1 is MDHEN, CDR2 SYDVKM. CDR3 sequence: CASTLLSGGSNEKLFF. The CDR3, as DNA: TGTGCCAGCACCCTCTTGTCGGGAGGGTCAAATGAAAAACTGTTTTTT.

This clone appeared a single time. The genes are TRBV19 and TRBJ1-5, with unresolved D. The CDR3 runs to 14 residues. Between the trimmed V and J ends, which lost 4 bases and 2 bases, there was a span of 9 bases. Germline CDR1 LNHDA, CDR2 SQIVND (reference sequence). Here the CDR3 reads CASSRVAGNQPQHF. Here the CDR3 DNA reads TGTGCCAGTAGTAGGGTGGCGGGCAATCAGCCCCAGCATTTT.